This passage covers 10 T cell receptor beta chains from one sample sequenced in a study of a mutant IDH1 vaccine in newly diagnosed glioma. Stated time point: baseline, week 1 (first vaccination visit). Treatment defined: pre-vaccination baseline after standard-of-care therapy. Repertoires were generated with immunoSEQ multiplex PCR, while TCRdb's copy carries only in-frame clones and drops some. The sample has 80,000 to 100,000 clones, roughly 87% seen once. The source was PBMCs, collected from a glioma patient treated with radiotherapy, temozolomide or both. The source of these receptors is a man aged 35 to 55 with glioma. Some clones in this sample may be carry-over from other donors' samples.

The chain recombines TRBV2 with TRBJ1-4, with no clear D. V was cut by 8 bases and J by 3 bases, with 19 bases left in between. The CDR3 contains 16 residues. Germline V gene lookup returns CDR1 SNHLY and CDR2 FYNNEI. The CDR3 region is CASARAPLIPNEKLFF. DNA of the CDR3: TGTGCCAGCGCCCGGGCCCCTCTCATCCCTAATGAAAAACTGTTTTTT.

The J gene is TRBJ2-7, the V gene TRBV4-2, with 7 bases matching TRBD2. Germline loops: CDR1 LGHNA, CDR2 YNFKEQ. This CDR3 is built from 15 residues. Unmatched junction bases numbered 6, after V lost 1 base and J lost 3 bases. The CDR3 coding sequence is TGTGCCAGCAGCCAAGTCCTAGCGGAGGTCTACGAGCAGTACTTC. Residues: CASSQVLAEVYEQYF.

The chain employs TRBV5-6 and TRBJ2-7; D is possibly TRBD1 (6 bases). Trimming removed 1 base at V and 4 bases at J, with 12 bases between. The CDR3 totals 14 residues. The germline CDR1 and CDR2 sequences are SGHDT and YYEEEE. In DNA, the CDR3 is TGTGCCAGCAGCTTGAAGAAGGGGGTGTACGAGCAGTACTTC. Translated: CASSLKKGVYEQYF.

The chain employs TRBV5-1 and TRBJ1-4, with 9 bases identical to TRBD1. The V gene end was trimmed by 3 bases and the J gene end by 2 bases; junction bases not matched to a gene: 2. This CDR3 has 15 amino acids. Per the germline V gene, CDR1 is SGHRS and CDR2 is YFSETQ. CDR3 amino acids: CASSSDRGTNEKLFF. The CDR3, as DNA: TGCGCCAGCAGCTCCGACAGGGGGACTAATGAAAAACTGTTTTTT.

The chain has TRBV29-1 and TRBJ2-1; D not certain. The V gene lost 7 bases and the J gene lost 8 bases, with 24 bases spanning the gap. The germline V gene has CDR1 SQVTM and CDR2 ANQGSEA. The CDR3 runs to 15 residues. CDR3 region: CSATDQRRAAHEQFF. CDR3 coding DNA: TGCAGCGCCACGGACCAGCGCCGGGCCGCCCATGAGCAGTTCTTC.

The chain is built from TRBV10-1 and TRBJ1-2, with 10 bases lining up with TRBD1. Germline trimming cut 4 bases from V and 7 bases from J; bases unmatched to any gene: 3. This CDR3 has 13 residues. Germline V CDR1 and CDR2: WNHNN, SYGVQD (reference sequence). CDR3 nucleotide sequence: TGCGCCAGCAGTGGGGACAGGGGACTTGGCTACACCTTC. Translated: CASSGDRGLGYTF.

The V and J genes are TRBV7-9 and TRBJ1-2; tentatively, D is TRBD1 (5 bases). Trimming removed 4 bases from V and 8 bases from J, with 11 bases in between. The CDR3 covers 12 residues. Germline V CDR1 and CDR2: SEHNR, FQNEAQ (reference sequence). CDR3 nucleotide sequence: TGTGCCAGCAGCTCTCAGGGCTGGGGCTACACCTTC. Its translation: CASSSQGWGYTF. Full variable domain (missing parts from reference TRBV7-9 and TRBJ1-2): DTGVSQNPRHKITKRGQNVTFRCDPISEHNRLYWYRQTLGQGPEFLTYFQNEAQLEKSRLLSDRFSAERPKGSFSTLEIQRTEQGDSAMYLCASSSQGWGYTFGSGTRLTVV.

The CDR3 reads CASSSGISARGYTF. For the CDR3, the DNA is TGTGCCAGCAGTTCCGGGATCTCTGCCCGGGGCTACACCTTC. This sequence joins TRBV6-5 and TRBJ1-2; D is ambiguous. Germline values: CDR1 MNHEY, CDR2 SVGAGI. Trimming removed 4 bases at V and 8 bases at J, with 17 bases between. The CDR3 is 14 amino acids.

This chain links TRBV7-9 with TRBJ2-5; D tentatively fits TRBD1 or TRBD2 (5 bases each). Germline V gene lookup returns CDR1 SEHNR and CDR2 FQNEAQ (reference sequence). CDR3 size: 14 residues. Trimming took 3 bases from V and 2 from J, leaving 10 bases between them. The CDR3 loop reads CASSFTGPQETQYF. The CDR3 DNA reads TGTGCCAGCAGCTTTACGGGACCACAAGAGACCCAGTACTTC. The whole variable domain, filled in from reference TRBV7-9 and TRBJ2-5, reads DTGVSQNPRHKITKRGQNVTFRCDPISEHNRLYWYRQTLGQGPEFLTYFQNEAQLEKSRLLSDRFSAERPKGSFSTLEIQRTEQGDSAMYLCASSFTGPQETQYFGPGTRLLVL.

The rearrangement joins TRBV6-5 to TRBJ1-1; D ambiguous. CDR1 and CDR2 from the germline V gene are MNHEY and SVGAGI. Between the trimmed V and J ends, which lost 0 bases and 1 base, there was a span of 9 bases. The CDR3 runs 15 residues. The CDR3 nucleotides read TGTGCCAGCAGTTACTCTGCAGTCAGGAACACTGAAGCTTTCTTT. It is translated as CASSYSAVRNTEAFF.